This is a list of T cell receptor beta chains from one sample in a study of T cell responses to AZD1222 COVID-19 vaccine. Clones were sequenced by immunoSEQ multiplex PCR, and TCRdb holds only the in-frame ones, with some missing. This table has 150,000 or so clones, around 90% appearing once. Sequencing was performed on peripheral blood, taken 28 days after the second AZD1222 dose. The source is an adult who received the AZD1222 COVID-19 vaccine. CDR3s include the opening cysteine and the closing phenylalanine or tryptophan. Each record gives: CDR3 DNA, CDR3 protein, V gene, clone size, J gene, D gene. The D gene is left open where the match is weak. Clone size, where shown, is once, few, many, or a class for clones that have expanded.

CDR3nt: TGTGCCAGCAGTATGAGCAGCGGAAATCAGCCCCAGCATTTT
CDR3aa: CASSMSSGNQPQHF
v_gene: TRBV19
abundance: NA
j_gene: TRBJ1-5
d_gene: NA

CDR3nt: TGTGCTAGTGGTTTGTCGCCGGGACAGGGGGCTTTTCAGCCCCAGCATTTT
CDR3aa: CASGLSPGQGAFQPQHF
v_gene: TRBV12-5
abundance: NA
j_gene: TRBJ1-5
d_gene: TRBD1

CDR3nt: TGTGCCAGCAGTGGGACAGGGGTTAATCAGCCCCAGCATTTT
CDR3aa: CASSGTGVNQPQHF
v_gene: TRBV28
abundance: few
j_gene: TRBJ1-5
d_gene: TRBD1

CDR3nt: TGTGCCAGCAGTTTAGGTTTCAAGGGATCGGCTTTCTTT
CDR3aa: CASSLGFKGSAFF
v_gene: TRBV12-3/TRBV12-4
abundance: NA
j_gene: TRBJ1-1
d_gene: NA

CDR3nt: TGTGCCAGCAGCTTGGGTCCAGGGAGGAACACCGGGGAGCTGTTTTTT
CDR3aa: CASSLGPGRNTGELFF
v_gene: TRBV5-6
abundance: few
j_gene: TRBJ2-2
d_gene: NA

CDR3nt: TGTGCCAGCAGTTTATCGGGGCGGGACCAAGAGACCCAGTACTTC
CDR3aa: CASSLSGRDQETQYF
v_gene: TRBV27
abundance: NA
j_gene: TRBJ2-5
d_gene: NA

CDR3nt: TGTGCCAGCAGCCCCGGACTAGCCGGCGTCTACGAGCAGTACTTC
CDR3aa: CASSPGLAGVYEQYF
v_gene: TRBV28
abundance: NA
j_gene: TRBJ2-7
d_gene: TRBD2

CDR3nt: TGTGCCAGCAGCCTTCCACTAGCGGGAGGGTCGAATGAGCAGTTCTTC
CDR3aa: CASSLPLAGGSNEQFF
v_gene: TRBV9
abundance: NA
j_gene: TRBJ2-1
d_gene: TRBD2

CDR3nt: TGTGCCTGGCGACAGGGAAACACTGAAGCTTTCTTT
CDR3aa: CAWRQGNTEAFF
v_gene: TRBV30
abundance: NA
j_gene: TRBJ1-1
d_gene: TRBD1

CDR3nt: TGTGCCAGCAGCTGGGAGGTAATCTACGAGCAGTACTTC
CDR3aa: CASSWEVIYEQYF
v_gene: TRBV11-2
abundance: NA
j_gene: TRBJ2-7
d_gene: NA

CDR3nt: TGCGCCAGCAGCCAAGATTTGACAGGGGATCAGCCCCAGCATTTT
CDR3aa: CASSQDLTGDQPQHF
v_gene: TRBV4-1
abundance: NA
j_gene: TRBJ1-5
d_gene: TRBD1

CDR3nt: TGTGCCAGCAGTGATCACACAGGGACAGAGGCTGAAGCTTTCTTT
CDR3aa: CASSDHTGTEAEAFF
v_gene: TRBV25-1
abundance: NA
j_gene: TRBJ1-1
d_gene: TRBD1

CDR3nt: TGTGCCAGCAGTGAAGGTGAGGGCCGGCTTAACTATGGCTACACCTTC
CDR3aa: CASSEGEGRLNYGYTF
v_gene: TRBV2
abundance: NA
j_gene: TRBJ1-2
d_gene: NA

CDR3nt: TGTGCCAGCTCACCGCAGGGAAGAGACGGCTACACCTTC
CDR3aa: CASSPQGRDGYTF
v_gene: TRBV18
abundance: NA
j_gene: TRBJ1-2
d_gene: NA

CDR3nt: TGTGCCAGCAGCCCCCGACAGCCCTATGGCTACACCTTC
CDR3aa: CASSPRQPYGYTF
v_gene: TRBV6-6
abundance: NA
j_gene: TRBJ1-2
d_gene: NA

CDR3nt: TGTGCCAGCAGTTTTGAGGACTATGGCTACACCTTC
CDR3aa: CASSFEDYGYTF
v_gene: TRBV12-3/TRBV12-4
abundance: NA
j_gene: TRBJ1-2
d_gene: NA

CDR3nt: TGTGCCAGCAGCCACCACGGGGAGGGGTACTACACCTTC
CDR3aa: CASSHHGEGYYTF
v_gene: TRBV9
abundance: NA
j_gene: TRBJ1-2
d_gene: NA

CDR3nt: TGTGCCAGCAGTTACGGAGGGAGGGCCGCCTATGGCTACACCTTC
CDR3aa: CASSYGGRAAYGYTF
v_gene: TRBV6-6
abundance: NA
j_gene: TRBJ1-2
d_gene: NA

CDR3nt: TGTGCCTGGAGCCCCACAGGGGGCTTTGGGGAAAAACTGTTTTTT
CDR3aa: CAWSPTGGFGEKLFF
v_gene: TRBV30
abundance: NA
j_gene: TRBJ1-4
d_gene: TRBD1

CDR3nt: TGTGCCTGGAGTCAAGGCGTGGGGGGTGGTGAAAAACTGTTTTTT
CDR3aa: CAWSQGVGGGEKLFF
v_gene: TRBV30
abundance: NA
j_gene: TRBJ1-4
d_gene: NA

CDR3nt: TGTGCCAGCAGCTCGACTAGCGGGAGCTCCTACGAGCAGTACTTC
CDR3aa: CASSSTSGSSYEQYF
v_gene: TRBV6-2/TRBV6-3
abundance: many
j_gene: TRBJ2-7
d_gene: TRBD2

CDR3nt: TGTGCCAGCAGTTACTCGAGCTTCCGTGGGGCCGGGGAGCTGTTTTTT
CDR3aa: CASSYSSFRGAGELFF
v_gene: TRBV6-5
abundance: NA
j_gene: TRBJ2-2
d_gene: NA

CDR3nt: TGTGCCAGCAGCTTAACTAGCGGGGAGACAGATACGCAGTATTTT
CDR3aa: CASSLTSGETDTQYF
v_gene: TRBV5-6
abundance: NA
j_gene: TRBJ2-3
d_gene: TRBD2

CDR3nt: TGTGCCAGCAGGGCCGAGGGACGATCGGTTGGCTACACCTTC
CDR3aa: CASRAEGRSVGYTF
v_gene: TRBV6-5
abundance: NA
j_gene: TRBJ1-2
d_gene: NA

CDR3nt: TGTGCCAGCACCGACCTTTTCCGCATGGGGGATGAGCAGTTCTTC
CDR3aa: CASTDLFRMGDEQFF
v_gene: TRBV6-5
abundance: once
j_gene: TRBJ2-1
d_gene: NA

CDR3nt: TGTGCCAGCAGCTTAGATCAGGGCGGGGCAACTAATGAAAAACTGTTTTTT
CDR3aa: CASSLDQGGATNEKLFF
v_gene: TRBV11-2
abundance: NA
j_gene: TRBJ1-4
d_gene: NA

CDR3nt: TGTGCCAGCAGCCCCGGACTAGCGGAAACCTACGAGCAGTACTTC
CDR3aa: CASSPGLAETYEQYF
v_gene: TRBV7-9
abundance: NA
j_gene: TRBJ2-7
d_gene: TRBD2

CDR3nt: TGCGCCAGCAGCCGCGGGACAGGGACTACGTTTCAGCCCCAGCATTTT
CDR3aa: CASSRGTGTTFQPQHF
v_gene: TRBV4-1
abundance: NA
j_gene: TRBJ1-5
d_gene: TRBD1

CDR3nt: TGTGCCAGCAGTTTTTATGAGGGGGCCGGGGGCAATCAGCCCCAGCATTTT
CDR3aa: CASSFYEGAGGNQPQHF
v_gene: TRBV2
abundance: NA
j_gene: TRBJ1-5
d_gene: TRBD1

CDR3nt: TGTGCCAGTAGTCAAATCGTGGGTAGTGAAGCTTTCTTT
CDR3aa: CASSQIVGSEAFF
v_gene: TRBV19
abundance: NA
j_gene: TRBJ1-1
d_gene: NA

CDR3nt: TGTGCCACCAGCAGACCTACATCTGCCTATGGCTACACCTTC
CDR3aa: CATSRPTSAYGYTF
v_gene: TRBV15
abundance: NA
j_gene: TRBJ1-2
d_gene: NA

CDR3nt: TGTGCCAGCAGTTACCCCGGCGGGGCTGAAGCTTTCTTT
CDR3aa: CASSYPGGAEAFF
v_gene: TRBV6-2/TRBV6-3
abundance: NA
j_gene: TRBJ1-1
d_gene: NA

CDR3nt: TGTGCCAGCAGTGAAGGGGCAAGGGGTTCAGGGCCCCAGCATTTT
CDR3aa: CASSEGARGSGPQHF
v_gene: TRBV2
abundance: once
j_gene: TRBJ1-5
d_gene: NA

CDR3nt: TGTGCCAGCAGCTTCCCGGGACAGGATAGCTCTGGAAACACCATATATTTT
CDR3aa: CASSFPGQDSSGNTIYF
v_gene: TRBV7-9
abundance: NA
j_gene: TRBJ1-3
d_gene: TRBD1

CDR3nt: TGTGCCAGCCATAACCGGGTTCAGCCCCAGCATTTT
CDR3aa: CASHNRVQPQHF
v_gene: TRBV9
abundance: NA
j_gene: TRBJ1-5
d_gene: NA

CDR3nt: TGTGCCTGGAGGCCGGGGGGCCCTCAAGAGACCCAGTACTTC
CDR3aa: CAWRPGGPQETQYF
v_gene: TRBV30
abundance: NA
j_gene: TRBJ2-5
d_gene: NA

CDR3nt: TGTGCCAGCAGTGCAGACAGGGCGTTAGGTCTCGTGACTGAAGCTTTCTTT
CDR3aa: CASSADRALGLVTEAFF
v_gene: TRBV25-1
abundance: NA
j_gene: TRBJ1-1
d_gene: TRBD1

CDR3nt: TGTGCCAGCAGTGACGGTAGCGGGAGTCTCAATGAGCAGTTCTTC
CDR3aa: CASSDGSGSLNEQFF
v_gene: TRBV6-4
abundance: NA
j_gene: TRBJ2-1
d_gene: TRBD2

CDR3nt: TGCGCCAGCAGCTATACAGGGGGCAGCAATCAGCCCCAGCATTTT
CDR3aa: CASSYTGGSNQPQHF
v_gene: TRBV5-1
abundance: NA
j_gene: TRBJ1-5
d_gene: TRBD1

CDR3nt: TGTGCCAGCAGTTACCGAGACAGGCTGAGCTCCTACGAGCAGTACTTC
CDR3aa: CASSYRDRLSSYEQYF
v_gene: TRBV6-2/TRBV6-3
abundance: NA
j_gene: TRBJ2-7
d_gene: NA

CDR3nt: TGCGCCAGCAGCCAAGAATGGGACCGGCGGATCCACCAGCCCCAGCATTTT
CDR3aa: CASSQEWDRRIHQPQHF
v_gene: TRBV4-3
abundance: once
j_gene: TRBJ1-5
d_gene: NA

CDR3nt: TGTGCCAGCAGTGATGGGTTAGCTGGGGAGCAGTACTTC
CDR3aa: CASSDGLAGEQYF
v_gene: TRBV2
abundance: NA
j_gene: TRBJ2-7
d_gene: NA

CDR3nt: TGCAGCGTTGAAGCCGGGGGAGGGGAGTACAATGAGCAGTTCTTC
CDR3aa: CSVEAGGGEYNEQFF
v_gene: TRBV29-1
abundance: NA
j_gene: TRBJ2-1
d_gene: TRBD2

CDR3nt: TGCAGTGCTAGTCCCCTCCGGGGCAGGGGTTACGGAAACACCATATATTTT
CDR3aa: CSASPLRGRGYGNTIYF
v_gene: TRBV20-1
abundance: NA
j_gene: TRBJ1-3
d_gene: NA

CDR3nt: TGTGCCAGCAGCCAAGAGCTAGCGGAGTACAATGAGCAGTTCTTC
CDR3aa: CASSQELAEYNEQFF
v_gene: TRBV4-2
abundance: NA
j_gene: TRBJ2-1
d_gene: TRBD2

CDR3nt: TGTGCCAGCAGCATCAGGGTCGCCGGGGAGCTGTTTTTT
CDR3aa: CASSIRVAGELFF
v_gene: TRBV5-6
abundance: NA
j_gene: TRBJ2-2
d_gene: NA

CDR3nt: TGTGCCAGTAGTAGGAGGGACAGGGCTGGCTACACCTTC
CDR3aa: CASSRRDRAGYTF
v_gene: TRBV19
abundance: NA
j_gene: TRBJ1-2
d_gene: TRBD1

CDR3nt: TGCGCCAGCAGCTTGGAGGGGGGCCGTAATGAAAAACTGTTTTTT
CDR3aa: CASSLEGGRNEKLFF
v_gene: TRBV5-1
abundance: NA
j_gene: TRBJ1-4
d_gene: NA

CDR3nt: TGTGCCACCAGTGACCGCCAGGCTAGCGGAAAACAAGAGACCCAGTACTTC
CDR3aa: CATSDRQASGKQETQYF
v_gene: TRBV24-1
abundance: NA
j_gene: TRBJ2-5
d_gene: TRBD2

CDR3nt: TGTGCCAGCAGCTTCTTTGAGCAGTTCTTC
CDR3aa: CASSFFEQFF
v_gene: TRBV5-8
abundance: NA
j_gene: TRBJ2-1
d_gene: NA

CDR3nt: TGTGCCAGCAGCCTACTCCCTACCTACGAGCAGTACTTC
CDR3aa: CASSLLPTYEQYF
v_gene: TRBV11-2
abundance: NA
j_gene: TRBJ2-7
d_gene: NA

CDR3nt: TGTGCCAGCAGGGGGACAGGGTTAATAGCTTTCTTT
CDR3aa: CASRGTGLIAFF
v_gene: TRBV2
abundance: NA
j_gene: TRBJ1-1
d_gene: TRBD1

CDR3nt: TGTGCCAGCAGCTTAGCGAAAAGCACAGATACGCAGTATTTT
CDR3aa: CASSLAKSTDTQYF
v_gene: TRBV7-3
abundance: NA
j_gene: TRBJ2-3
d_gene: NA